The rows below give T cell receptor beta chains drawn from one sample of a study of human T cells and chemical hapten exposure. TCRdb reprocessed the 5' RACE reads via MiXCR and lists one record per CDR3 protein. The sample holds tens of thousands of distinct CDR3 sequences; approximately 7.7% are singletons and the top ten take about 2.1%. The receptors were sampled from a male donor in good health. Each CDR3 is given with its conserved first and last residue. D genes are given only for firm matches. The size entry is marked missing in some rows and otherwise reads once, few, many or a size class.

J gene,clone size,V gene,CDR3 length,D gene,CDR3 DNA,CDR3 protein
TRBJ1-6,-,TRBV27,17,-,TGTGCCAGCAGCCTACTCTCTGGGACTGGCGATAATTCACCCCTCCACTTT,CASSLLSGTGDNSPLHF
TRBJ2-1,few,TRBV14,16,-,TGTGCCAGCGGGATGCTGTCCGGACGGCGGATTGGTGAGCAGTTCTTC,CASGMLSGRRIGEQFF
TRBJ2-7,many,TRBV25-1,15,TRBD2,TGTGCCAGCAGTGAATCGCACGGGGGGGCCTACGAGCAGTACTTC,CASSESHGGAYEQYF
TRBJ1-6,-,TRBV25-1,17,TRBD1,TGTGCCAGCAGTGAATATCTCTTGACAGGGGTCAATTCACCCCTCCACTTT,CASSEYLLTGVNSPLHF
TRBJ2-2,-,TRBV14,15,-,TGTGCCAGCAGCATAGGGCAGTACCCTACCGGGGAGCTGTTTTTT,CASSIGQYPTGELFF
TRBJ1-4,few,TRBV9,15,-,TGTGCCAGCAGCGTAGGGTCCCTCATAAAAGAAAAACTGTTTTTT,CASSVGSLIKEKLFF
TRBJ2-2,-,TRBV6-5,16,TRBD1,TGTGCCAGCAGTTCCCTCGGGACAGGGGGCACCGGGGAGCTGTTTTTT,CASSSLGTGGTGELFF
TRBJ1-5,few,TRBV28,14,-,TGTGCCAGCCTTCCGGGGAATCGCAATCAGCCCCAGCATTTT,CASLPGNRNQPQHF
TRBJ1-4,-,TRBV4-3,13,-,TGCGCCAGCAGCCAAGTCGTCAGGGAAAAACTGTTTTTT,CASSQVVREKLFF
TRBJ2-3,many,TRBV28,14,TRBD1,TGTGCCAGCAGTTCGGGACAGGGGGCAGATACGCAGTATTTT,CASSSGQGADTQYF
TRBJ2-5,few,TRBV29-1,17,-,TGCAGCGTTGTCTCCCCCCGACAGGTCCTGGGGCTCGAGACCCAGTACTTC,CSVVSPRQVLGLETQYF
TRBJ1-5,-,TRBV24-1,14,-,TGTGCCACCAGTGATTTGGGATCTTCCGGGCCCCAGCATTTT,CATSDLGSSGPQHF
TRBJ2-3,few,TRBV20-1,12,-,TGCAGTGCTAGAGATCCCCCGGATACGCAGTATTTT,CSARDPPDTQYF
TRBJ2-5,many,TRBV20-1,13,-,TGCAGTGCTAAAAGGGCGGGCTTGGAGACCCAGTACTTC,CSAKRAGLETQYF
TRBJ2-7,few,TRBV6-5,14,TRBD1,TGTGCCAGCAGTGCCCGGGACAGGGGCCACGAGCAGTACTTC,CASSARDRGHEQYF
TRBJ1-2,few,TRBV12-5,13,-,TGTGCTAGTGGTTTGCGGCAAGGGGGTGGCTACACCTTC,CASGLRQGGGYTF
TRBJ2-1,few,TRBV20-1,16,TRBD2,TGCAGTGCCCAACTAGCGGGGGGGAGCTCCTACAATGAGCAGTTCTTC,CSAQLAGGSSYNEQFF
TRBJ2-5,few,TRBV7-3,14,TRBD2,TGTGCCAGCAGCTTAAACGGGGGGGGTGAGACCCAGTACTTC,CASSLNGGGETQYF
TRBJ1-5,few,TRBV20-1,15,-,TGCAGTGCTAAAGCGGTAATTGGGGGCAATCAGCCCCAGCATTTT,CSAKAVIGGNQPQHF
TRBJ1-5,many,TRBV6-1,15,TRBD1,TGTGCCAGCACTAGGGACAGGGGAGGCAATCAGCCCCAGCATTTT,CASTRDRGGNQPQHF